The TCR beta chain under discussion was sequenced for a study of cytomegalovirus exposure and HLA in healthy donors. Across the whole study: Counted in an early data release were approximately 80 million unique TCRs from HLA-typed donors. General study points: Among TCR beta chains of equal frequency, HLA-associated ones were more clonally expanded in a later analysis. The study labeled fewer than 200 TCR beta chains cytomegalovirus-associated.

With 60 Vbeta and 13 Jbeta primers, the PCR was carried out. Per the original methods: Later work found roughly 80 million unique TCR beta chains, with roughly 11 million shared. Clones were read by immunoSEQ multiplex PCR, and TCRdb kept only the in-frame ones, dropping some. V, J and clone size were drawn from that table, and D and trimming were deduced from the DNA. This sample has roughly 130,000 clones, with roughly four fifths found just once. As to this clone: Its antigen is currently unknown.

CDR1 is MNHEY, CDR2 SMNVEV, per germline (reference sequence). The CDR3 consists of 13 residues. The sequencing sample was made of PBMCs. The J gene is TRBJ2-5, the V gene TRBV27; D gene uncertain. Judging by the DNA end, TRBJ2-7 fits better; the J call may be wrong. The source is a male donor in good health and CMV-seropositive. DNA for the CDR3: TGTGCCAGCAGTTACGCGGTTTCCTACGAGCAGTACTTC. Translated: CASSYAVSYEQYF.